This is a list of T cell receptor beta chains from one sample in a study of cytomegalovirus exposure and HLA in healthy donors. Some clones are missing from TCRdb's copy, which holds only in-frame ones; the method was immunoSEQ multiplex PCR. Of just over 200,000 clones in the sample, 82% were seen once. Sequencing was done on a sample of PBMCs. Receptors were obtained from a woman in her 40s in good health and CMV-seronegative. Each CDR3 is given with its conserved first and last residue. The D gene is left open where the match is weak. Expanded clones get a size class; other rows say once, few or many, or leave the size out.

j_gene: TRBJ2-7; d_gene: TRBD2; abundance: -; v_gene: TRBV6-1; len: 15; CDR3aa: CASRYSGSARYEQYF; CDR3nt: TGTGCCAGCAGATACAGCGGGAGCGCCCGATACGAGCAGTACTTC
j_gene: TRBJ2-1; d_gene: TRBD2; abundance: -; v_gene: TRBV19; len: 16; CDR3aa: CASSIGFGTTYNEQFF; CDR3nt: TGTGCCAGTAGTATTGGCTTTGGGACTACCTACAATGAGCAGTTCTTC
j_gene: TRBJ2-1; d_gene: TRBD1; abundance: -; v_gene: TRBV7-3; len: 12; CDR3aa: CASSSRTGEQFF; CDR3nt: TGTGCCAGCAGCTCGAGGACAGGTGAGCAGTTCTTC
j_gene: TRBJ2-1; d_gene: TRBD2; abundance: -; v_gene: TRBV5-1; len: 19; CDR3aa: CASSLYPRTSGRSYNEQFF; CDR3nt: TGCGCCAGCAGCTTGTATCCTAGGACTAGCGGGAGGTCCTACAATGAGCAGTTCTTC
j_gene: TRBJ2-3; d_gene: -; abundance: -; v_gene: TRBV9; len: 13; CDR3aa: CASSPRGTDTQYF; CDR3nt: TGTGCCAGCAGCCCCAGGGGCACAGATACGCAGTATTTT
j_gene: TRBJ2-1; d_gene: TRBD2; abundance: -; v_gene: TRBV2; len: 16; CDR3aa: CASSVPGLARYNEQFF; CDR3nt: TGTGCCAGCAGTGTACCGGGACTAGCGAGGTACAATGAGCAGTTCTTC
j_gene: TRBJ1-1; d_gene: -; abundance: -; v_gene: TRBV5-4; len: 13; CDR3aa: CASSSRGGTEAFF; CDR3nt: TGTGCCAGCAGCTCCAGAGGGGGCACTGAAGCTTTCTTT
j_gene: TRBJ2-7; d_gene: -; abundance: -; v_gene: TRBV6-5; len: 13; CDR3aa: CASSRTAGWEQYF; CDR3nt: TGTGCCAGCAGCCGTACTGCGGGGTGGGAGCAGTACTTC
j_gene: TRBJ2-1; d_gene: TRBD2; abundance: once; v_gene: TRBV19; len: 13; CDR3aa: CASTPGGGSEQFF; CDR3nt: TGTGCCAGTACCCCGGGCGGGGGGTCGGAGCAGTTCTTC
j_gene: TRBJ2-7; d_gene: -; abundance: -; v_gene: TRBV21-1; len: 16; CDR3aa: CANRYERSQGQDEQYF; CDR3nt: TGTGCCAACCGATACGAAAGGTCACAGGGGCAGGACGAGCAGTACTTC
j_gene: TRBJ1-1; d_gene: TRBD1; abundance: -; v_gene: TRBV5-1; len: 14; CDR3aa: CASSLGDRGSEAFF; CDR3nt: TGCGCCAGCAGCTTGGGGGACAGGGGCTCTGAAGCTTTCTTT
j_gene: TRBJ2-5; d_gene: -; abundance: -; v_gene: TRBV28; len: 11; CDR3aa: CASSFIETQYF; CDR3nt: TGTGCCAGCAGTTTCATCGAGACCCAGTACTTC
j_gene: TRBJ2-1; d_gene: -; abundance: -; v_gene: TRBV5-1; len: 16; CDR3aa: CASSPGPLRDYNEQFF; CDR3nt: TGCGCCAGCAGCCCGGGTCCCCTTAGAGACTACAATGAGCAGTTCTTC
j_gene: TRBJ2-2; d_gene: TRBD2; abundance: -; v_gene: TRBV6-6; len: 16; CDR3aa: CASSYGRGSPTGELFF; CDR3nt: TGTGCCAGCAGTTACGGTCGCGGGAGCCCCACCGGGGAGCTGTTTTTT
j_gene: TRBJ2-5; d_gene: -; abundance: once; v_gene: TRBV5-1; len: 14; CDR3aa: CASRPGTGGETQYF; CDR3nt: TGCGCCAGCAGACCAGGAACAGGTGGAGAGACCCAGTACTTC
j_gene: TRBJ2-2; d_gene: -; abundance: -; v_gene: TRBV7-9; len: 14; CDR3aa: CASSDRGVTGELFF; CDR3nt: TGTGCCAGCAGCGATAGAGGAGTCACCGGGGAGCTGTTTTTT
j_gene: TRBJ2-2; d_gene: -; abundance: -; v_gene: TRBV5-1; len: 15; CDR3aa: CASSLDIRNTGELFF; CDR3nt: TGCGCCAGCAGCTTGGATATCCGGAACACCGGGGAGCTGTTTTTT
j_gene: TRBJ2-7; d_gene: TRBD1; abundance: -; v_gene: TRBV6-1; len: 13; CDR3aa: CASRQGAGNEQYF; CDR3nt: TGTGCCAGCAGACAGGGGGCGGGTAACGAGCAGTACTTC
j_gene: TRBJ2-7; d_gene: -; abundance: -; v_gene: TRBV5-4; len: 15; CDR3aa: CASSLGSKATYEQYF; CDR3nt: TGTGCCAGCAGCCTGGGGTCTAAAGCTACCTACGAGCAGTACTTC
j_gene: TRBJ1-2; d_gene: -; abundance: -; v_gene: TRBV6-5; len: 14; CDR3aa: CASSYSNRPPGYTF; CDR3nt: TGTGCCAGCAGTTACTCGAACAGGCCCCCAGGCTACACCTTC
j_gene: TRBJ2-7; d_gene: -; abundance: -; v_gene: TRBV28; len: 14; CDR3aa: CASSLGGPVHEQYF; CDR3nt: TGTGCCAGCAGTTTAGGAGGACCAGTCCACGAGCAGTACTTC
j_gene: TRBJ1-2; d_gene: -; abundance: -; v_gene: TRBV6-4; len: 14; CDR3aa: CASIVSAGEGGYTF; CDR3nt: TGTGCCAGCATTGTCTCGGCAGGGGAGGGTGGCTACACCTTC
j_gene: TRBJ1-1; d_gene: TRBD1; abundance: -; v_gene: TRBV10-3; len: 14; CDR3aa: CAISGDRGSTEAFF; CDR3nt: TGTGCCATCAGTGGTGACAGGGGGTCGACTGAAGCTTTCTTT
j_gene: TRBJ1-1; d_gene: -; abundance: -; v_gene: TRBV19; len: 14; CDR3aa: CASSMEPWNTEAFF; CDR3nt: TGTGCCAGTAGTATGGAGCCCTGGAACACTGAAGCTTTCTTT
j_gene: TRBJ2-5; d_gene: TRBD2; abundance: once; v_gene: TRBV7-9; len: 18; CDR3aa: CASMVGSSGRAIRETQYF; CDR3nt: TGTGCCAGCATGGTGGGGAGTAGCGGGAGGGCGATCCGAGAGACCCAGTACTTC
j_gene: TRBJ1-4; d_gene: -; abundance: -; v_gene: TRBV30; len: 15; CDR3aa: CAWSGWYSESEKLFF; CDR3nt: TGTGCCTGGAGTGGATGGTATTCTGAGTCTGAAAAACTGTTTTTT
j_gene: TRBJ1-5; d_gene: -; abundance: -; v_gene: TRBV7-9; len: 14; CDR3aa: CASTTDSPHQPQHF; CDR3nt: TGTGCCAGCACCACGGACAGTCCTCATCAGCCCCAGCATTTT
j_gene: TRBJ1-5; d_gene: TRBD1; abundance: -; v_gene: TRBV6-5; len: 14; CDR3aa: CASSQDRVGQPQHF; CDR3nt: TGTGCCAGCAGCCAAGACAGGGTCGGTCAGCCCCAGCATTTT
j_gene: TRBJ1-1; d_gene: -; abundance: once; v_gene: TRBV19; len: 15; CDR3aa: CASSIGQGLATEAFF; CDR3nt: TGTGCCAGTAGCATAGGCCAGGGGTTAGCAACTGAAGCTTTCTTT
j_gene: TRBJ2-1; d_gene: TRBD2; abundance: -; v_gene: TRBV29-1; len: 17; CDR3aa: CSAELSMREGFYNEQFF; CDR3nt: TGCAGCGCCGAACTAAGCATGCGGGAGGGGTTCTACAATGAGCAGTTCTTC
j_gene: TRBJ2-1; d_gene: -; abundance: -; v_gene: TRBV15; len: 16; CDR3aa: CATSRELASPYNEQFF; CDR3nt: TGTGCCACCAGCAGAGAGCTAGCTTCCCCCTACAATGAGCAGTTCTTC
j_gene: TRBJ2-7; d_gene: TRBD2; abundance: -; v_gene: TRBV5-1; len: 21; CDR3aa: CASSLEGGSSGRLGRDSEQYF; CDR3nt: TGCGCCAGCAGCTTGGAGGGAGGCTCTAGCGGGAGGCTCGGTCGAGATTCCGAGCAGTACTTC
j_gene: TRBJ2-1; d_gene: TRBD2; abundance: -; v_gene: TRBV7-9; len: 15; CDR3aa: CASSLSGLALGGQFF; CDR3nt: TGTGCCAGCAGCTTATCAGGACTAGCGCTTGGGGGGCAGTTCTTC
j_gene: TRBJ1-1; d_gene: -; abundance: -; v_gene: TRBV2; len: 14; CDR3aa: CASSESRVNTEAFF; CDR3nt: TGTGCCAGCAGTGAGTCCAGGGTGAACACTGAAGCTTTCTTT
j_gene: TRBJ1-4; d_gene: -; abundance: -; v_gene: TRBV7-9; len: 16; CDR3aa: CASSLAPTGLREKLFF; CDR3nt: TGTGCCAGCAGCTTAGCTCCTACAGGGTTGAGAGAAAAACTGTTTTTT